The sequence of this TCR beta chain was determined in a study of tumor and adjacent non-tumor tissue in lung cancer. On the study more broadly: Patients were aged roughly 31 to 76, nine to eleven men and about five women, stage I to III. On average, productive TCRbeta reads reached roughly 4.2 million per sample.

The library came from three nested PCR rounds adapted from ARM-PCR protocols. TCRdb reprocessed the multiplex PCR reads with MiXCR, giving one entry per CDR3 protein. Of roughly 200,000 distinct CDR3 sequences listed, 71% were seen once; the top ten hold under 30%. As concerns this clonotype: Its ends do not fully match the called genes, so a read error is possible.

The length of the CDR3 is 17 residues. Germline lookup yields CDR1 SGHAT and CDR2 FQNNGV. This sample's RNA came from whole unsorted tissue. Chemotherapy-naive patients with new lung cancer underwent thoracic surgery in China, August–late 2014. The sample consisted of lung tumor tissue. The TCR sequence derives from a man aged 60 to 69 with non-small cell lung cancer. The V gene is TRBV11-2, the J gene TRBJ1-1; D is possibly TRBD1 (5 bases). CDR3 sequence (DNA): TGTGCCAGCAGATTAGTTGGGTCAGGCGGATGGGACGCTGAAGCTTTCTTT. Translation: CASRLVGSGGWDAEAFF.